This is a list of T cell receptor beta chains from one sample in a study of shared clonotypes between healthy human individuals. Measured with immunoSEQ multiplex PCR; TCRdb has only the in-frame clones, and not every one. The sample records roughly 650,000 clones, approximately 96% being singletons. The sequenced sample consisted of naive CD8+ T cells sorted from blood. All receptors derive from a woman between 25 and 40 years old in good health. CDR3s include the opening cysteine and the closing phenylalanine or tryptophan. D genes are given only for firm matches. For some rows the clone size is stated as once, few or many, or as a class when expanded; others skip it.

clone_size	v_call	d_call	j_call	cdr3_nt	cdr3_aa
-	TRBV5-4	-	TRBJ1-1	TGTGCCAGCACCATCCGGCGCGGGGGGAACACTGAAGCTTTCTTT	CASTIRRGGNTEAFF
-	TRBV5-6	-	TRBJ1-1	TGTGCCAGCAGCCGCGAACCTAATATGAACACTGAAGCTTTCTTT	CASSREPNMNTEAFF
-	TRBV6-5	-	TRBJ1-4	TGTGCCAGCAGTTTCAACCGGGACGGAGTTAATGAAAAACTGTTTTTT	CASSFNRDGVNEKLFF
once	TRBV27	-	TRBJ2-7	TGTGCCAGCAGTCCCTGGCCGCTGGCCAGCTCCTACGAGCAGTACTTC	CASSPWPLASSYEQYF
-	TRBV28	TRBD1	TRBJ2-2	TGTGCCAGCAGTGCGGACAGGACGAACACCGGGGAGCTGTTTTTT	CASSADRTNTGELFF
-	TRBV5-6	-	TRBJ2-5	TGTGCCAGCAGCTTGGGGGGGCGGGAGACCCAGTACTTC	CASSLGGRETQYF
-	TRBV5-4	-	TRBJ2-7	TGTGCCAGCAGCTTTACAGGGTCAACCTACGAGCAGTACTTC	CASSFTGSTYEQYF
-	TRBV5-6	TRBD2	TRBJ2-3	TGTGCCAGCAGCCCTACGGGAGCGGGAGGGGATAATACGCAGTATTTT	CASSPTGAGGDNTQYF
-	TRBV7-8	-	TRBJ1-3	TGTGCCAGCAGCTTAGCGGAGGAGGGTTCTGGAAACACCATATATTTT	CASSLAEEGSGNTIYF
-	TRBV7-9	-	TRBJ2-3	TGTGCCAGCAGCTTCGGGGGAGGAACCACAGATACGCAGTATTTT	CASSFGGGTTDTQYF
few	TRBV5-4	-	TRBJ2-1	TGTGCCAGCAGCTTTGGGTACAATGAGCAGTTCTTC	CASSFGYNEQFF
-	TRBV6-4	-	TRBJ2-1	TGTGCCAGCTTATTTTATGGAAGTGAGCAGTTCTTC	CASLFYGSEQFF
-	TRBV4-1	-	TRBJ2-2	TGCGCCAGCAGCCACCTCGGACTATCCACCGGGGAGCTGTTTTTT	CASSHLGLSTGELFF
-	TRBV2	-	TRBJ1-1	TGTGCCAGCAGGCTAGGAGGGCTGACTGAAGCTTTCTTT	CASRLGGLTEAFF
-	TRBV6-1	TRBD1	TRBJ2-1	TGTGCCAGCAGGAACCGGGACAGGGTGTTCAATGAGCAGTTCTTC	CASRNRDRVFNEQFF
-	TRBV27	TRBD2	TRBJ2-5	TGTGCCAGCAGTTTGCGGGAGGGCCGAGAGACCCAGTACTTC	CASSLREGRETQYF
-	TRBV19	-	TRBJ1-6	TGTGCCAGTAGTGTAACAGGCGGTTCACCCCTCCACTTT	CASSVTGGSPLHF
-	TRBV27	TRBD1	TRBJ2-7	TGTGCCAGCAGTCTGACAGGGGGCGCAAAGTACGAGCAGTACTTC	CASSLTGGAKYEQYF
-	TRBV27	-	TRBJ2-1	TGTGCCAGCAGTTTCGTTGGCTCCTACAATGAGCAGTTCTTC	CASSFVGSYNEQFF
-	TRBV4-1	-	TRBJ1-5	TGCGCCAGCAGCCAACAGGCGAATAGCAATCAGCCCCAGCATTTT	CASSQQANSNQPQHF
-	TRBV28	-	TRBJ1-4	TGTGCCAGCAGTTTTGGCAGGGGCCCAGCTAATGAAAAACTGTTTTTT	CASSFGRGPANEKLFF
-	TRBV19	-	TRBJ1-1	TGTGCCAGTAGTGGCAATGTGAACACTGAAGCTTTCTTT	CASSGNVNTEAFF
-	TRBV4-1	-	TRBJ2-3	TGCGCCAGCAGCCAAGACGGGACTGGTACGCAGTATTTT	CASSQDGTGTQYF
-	TRBV19	TRBD1	TRBJ2-4	TGTGCCAGTATAGGGACAGGGAAGGAGGGCATTCAGTACTTC	CASIGTGKEGIQYF
-	TRBV13	-	TRBJ2-7	TGTGCCAGCAGCTTCGGATCCTACGAGCAGTACTTC	CASSFGSYEQYF
-	TRBV2	-	TRBJ1-4	TGTGCCAGCAGAGAACAGGGTGGGGATGAAAAACTGTTTTTT	CASREQGGDEKLFF
-	TRBV7-8	-	TRBJ2-7	TGTGCCAGCAGCTACAGGATAACCTACGAGCAGTACTTC	CASSYRITYEQYF
-	TRBV19	-	TRBJ1-1	TGTGCCAGTATCCCCTCCGGGGGAGGTGGAACTGAAGCTTTCTTT	CASIPSGGGGTEAFF
-	TRBV11-2	TRBD1	TRBJ2-3	TGTGCCAGCAGCGATCCCGGGACAGGGGACTTCAATACGCAGTATTTT	CASSDPGTGDFNTQYF
-	TRBV4-2	-	TRBJ2-1	TGTGCCAGCAGCCAAGGAGGTTCCGGCAATGAGCAGTTCTTC	CASSQGGSGNEQFF
-	TRBV10-1	-	TRBJ1-1	TGCGCCAGCAGGGAACAGGAGAACACTGAAGCTTTCTTT	CASREQENTEAFF